Listed here are 8 T cell receptor beta chains from one sample, sequenced in a study of blood T cell repertoires in COVID-19. Clones were read by immunoSEQ multiplex PCR, and TCRdb kept only the in-frame ones, dropping some. The sample lists roughly 520,000 clones, roughly 88% occurring once. The sequenced sample consisted of PBMCs or T cells enriched from blood (not recorded which). Source of these receptors: a woman aged 40 to 55 who had recovered from COVID-19.

The V call is TRBV10-1, the J call TRBJ2-3, with 8 bases fitting TRBD2. Germline V lookup: CDR1 WNHNN, CDR2 SYGVQD (reference sequence). This CDR3 is 15 amino acids long. After removal of 3 bases from V and 5 bases from J, the junction contained 7 bases not matched to a gene. Written as DNA, the CDR3 is TGCGCCAGCAGTGATCAGCGGGAGCTGGAAGATACGCAGTATTTT. This translates into CASSDQRELEDTQYF.

To note about this clone: The sample has other DNA sequences that encode this CDR3 too. The V and J genes are TRBV12-3 or TRBV12-4 and TRBJ1-1; D possibly corresponds to TRBD1 (5 bases). The V gene lost 7 bases and the J gene lost 5 bases, with 11 bases spanning the gap. The CDR3 consists of 12 residues. CDR3 loop: CASILGGTEAFF. CDR3 bases: TGTGCCAGCATCCTGGGGGGGACTGAAGCTTTCTTT.

The chain links TRBV15 to TRBJ1-2; D is uncertain. From germline, CDR1 is LNHNV and CDR2 YYDKDF (reference sequence). V was cut by 0 bases and J by 4 bases, with 9 bases left in between. The length of the CDR3 is 14 residues. The CDR3 loop reads CATSRDTRFYGYTF. As DNA, the CDR3 is TGTGCCACCAGCAGAGATACGAGATTCTATGGCTACACCTTC.

V is TRBV11-2 and J is TRBJ1-3; perhaps TRBD1 as D (5 bases). The ends were cut back, 1 base at V and 0 bases at J, with 13 bases in the middle. The CDR3 totals 17 residues. The germline gives CDR1 SGHAT, CDR2 FQNNGV. The CDR3 DNA reads TGTGCCAGCAGCTTAGTTGGGGTCAGGGCCTCTGGAAACACCATATATTTT. Translating it yields CASSLVGVRASGNTIYF.

This chain links TRBV25-1 with TRBJ1-2; perhaps TRBD1 as D (6 bases). Germline V gene sequence: CDR1 MGHDK, CDR2 SYGVNS. Trimming removed 4 bases at V and 5 bases at J, with 17 bases between. The CDR3 has 15 residues. CDR3 region: CASSGTVGRRYGYTF. CDR3 nucleotide sequence: TGTGCCAGCAGTGGGACAGTCGGGCGTCGATATGGCTACACCTTC.

This chain connects TRBV10-3 to TRBJ1-2, with 9 nucleotides matching TRBD1. The CDR3 contains 17 residues. Trimming removed 0 bases from V and 8 bases from J; junction bases left unmatched: 13. The V gene's germline CDR1 is ENHRY and CDR2 SYGVKD. CDR3 loop: CAISESTGPGQGRGYTF. The CDR3 coding sequence is TGTGCCATCAGTGAGTCGACGGGGCCGGGACAGGGAAGGGGCTACACCTTC.

The genes are TRBV21-1 and TRBJ1-1; the table's D call, TRBD1, has no DNA check behind it. TRBV21-1 is noted as a pseudogene. CDR3 size: 18 residues. CDR3 loop: CGNGRDPGQVGVNTEAFF. As DNA, the CDR3 is TGTGGTAATGGGAGGGACCCGGGACAGGTAGGCGTGAACACTGAAGCTTTCTTT.

The V gene is TRBV2, the J gene TRBJ1-2, with 9 bases lining up with TRBD1. With V trimmed by 6 bases and J by 7 bases, 9 bases remained unmatched. CDR3 size: 14 residues. Germline-derived CDR1 and CDR2 are SNHLY and FYNNEI. CDR3 nucleotide sequence: TGTGCCAGCAGACGATCCGGGACAGGGTTTGGCTACACCTTC. Amino acids: CASRRSGTGFGYTF.